The following is a T cell receptor (beta chain) sequence with its context. Original processing notes: Amplification of reference gene primers was used by the study to estimate nucleated cell counts. The data were produced by immunoSEQ multiplex PCR, yet TCRdb's version contains in-frame clones alone and is incomplete. For V, J and clone size, that table is used; D and trimming come from the DNA. Of some 200,000 clones detected, 70% to 85% appear once; the ten largest clones hold roughly 5%. There are 14 residues in the CDR3. Between the trimmed V and J ends, which lost 4 bases and 2 bases, there was a span of 9 bases. Germline CDR1 and CDR2: SGDLS and YYNGEE. The record originates from a study of blood T cell repertoires in COVID-19. On the study more broadly: T cells, B-cell-depleted T cells, or PBMCs supplied cDNA or gDNA.

Which cohort a participant joined came from the clinical history participants gave. This chain joins TRBV9 and TRBJ2-2, with a possible D match to TRBD1 (5 bases). The TCR sequence derives from a woman aged 55-75 years with acute COVID-19. The sample comprised PBMCs or T cells enriched from blood (not recorded which). CDR3 sequence: CASSFGQNTGELFF. CDR3 nucleotides: TGTGCCAGCAGCTTTGGACAAAACACCGGGGAGCTGTTTTTT.